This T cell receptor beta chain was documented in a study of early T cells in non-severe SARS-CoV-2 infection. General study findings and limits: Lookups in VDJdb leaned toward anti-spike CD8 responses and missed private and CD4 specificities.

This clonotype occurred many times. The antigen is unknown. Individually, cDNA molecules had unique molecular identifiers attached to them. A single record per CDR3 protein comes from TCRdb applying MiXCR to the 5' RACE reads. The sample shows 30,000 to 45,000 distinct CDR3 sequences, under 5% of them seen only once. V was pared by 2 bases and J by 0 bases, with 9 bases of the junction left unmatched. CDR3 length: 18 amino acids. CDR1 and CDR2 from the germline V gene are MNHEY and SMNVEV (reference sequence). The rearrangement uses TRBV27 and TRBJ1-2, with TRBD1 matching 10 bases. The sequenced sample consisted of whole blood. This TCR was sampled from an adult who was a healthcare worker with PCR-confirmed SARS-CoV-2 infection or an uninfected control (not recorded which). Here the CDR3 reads CASSLLPGQGPSNYGYTF. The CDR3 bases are TGTGCCAGCAGTTTACTACCGGGACAGGGGCCATCTAACTATGGCTACACCTTC.